The source of this T cell receptor beta chain is a study of cytomegalovirus exposure and HLA in healthy donors. Regarding the study as a whole: In an earlier analysis, productive rearrangement rates for most beta V segments clustered near 87% or 30%. TCR association rates varied by HLA locus in a later analysis, with DRB1 highest and HLA-C lowest. The study recorded around 160 TCR beta chains that were cytomegalovirus-associated.

There are 16 residues in the CDR3. Germline lookup yields CDR1 SNHLY and CDR2 FYNNEI. With 1 base removed from V and 5 bases from J, the gap between germline ends came to 15 bases. Details on this clone: Its matching antigen is unknown.

With 60 Vbeta and 13 Jbeta primers, the PCR was carried out. The protocol was immunoSEQ multiplex PCR, while the TCRdb copy is restricted to in-frame clones and leaves out a portion. Of about 160,000 clones in the sample, roughly 83% are singletons; the top ten hold 0.95% to 1.5%. Nominally healthy donors provided the samples, though records likely missed some immune exposures. The gene calls are TRBV2 and TRBJ2-4, with a possible D match to TRBD2 (5 bases). The sequence came from a boy younger than 10 in good health and CMV-seronegative. The sequenced sample was PBMCs. The CDR3 coding sequence is TGTGCCAGCAGTGAAGATGACTACCCTGGACAAAACATTCAGTACTTC. Translating it yields CASSEDDYPGQNIQYF.